This T cell receptor (beta chain) came from a study of shared clonotypes between healthy human individuals. Study-level background: With ages of 18 to 49, the donors were a couple of women and three men.

The germline CDR1 and CDR2 sequences are SQVTM and ANQGSEA. The CDR3 covers 15 residues. Trimming at V came to 3 bases and at J to 3 bases, leaving 6 bases not matched to a gene. For this clone: A far larger clone is only one base removed, so a read error is likely. The CDR3 end shows no conserved phenylalanine or tryptophan, and so a read error is likely.

The repertoire was sequenced with immunoSEQ multiplex PCR; TCRdb's copy has only in-frame clones and lacks some. The data contain about 500,000 clones, 70% to 80% of them singletons. Sequences were obtained from PBMCs. The J gene is TRBJ1-3, the V gene TRBV29-1; 9 bases line up with TRBD1. The sequence was collected from a woman in her forties in good health. Some clones in this sample may be carry-over from other donors' samples. The CDR3 sequence: CSVDLGQGFGNTIYS. In DNA, the CDR3 is TGCAGCGTTGACCTCGGACAGGGGTTTGGAAACACCATATATTCT.